What follows are 21 T cell receptor beta chains derived from one specimen sequenced in a study of blood T cell repertoires in COVID-19. Sequencing used immunoSEQ multiplex PCR; TCRdb keeps in-frame clones, though not all of them. The table records 120,000 or so clones, around three quarters of them present only once. Specimen: peripheral blood. These receptors were obtained from a woman aged 60-75 years with acute or convalescent COVID-19.

This rearrangement joins TRBV3-1 (or the pseudogene TRBV3-2) to TRBJ2-6; TRBD1 agrees at 7 bases. This CDR3 has 15 amino acids. V trimming: 2 bases; J trimming: 2 bases; junction bases outside the gene matches: 0. Germline CDR1 reads LGHDT; CDR2 reads YNNKEL (reference sequence). The CDR3, as DNA: TGTGCCAGCAGCCAAACAGGGGCTGGGGCCAACGTCCTGACTTTC. Residues: CASSQTGAGANVLTF.

J is TRBJ2-7 and V is TRBV4-2; perhaps TRBD1 as D (5 bases). There are 16 residues in the CDR3. Trimming cost V 1 base and J 4 bases, with 17 bases left between them. The germline gives CDR1 LGHNA, CDR2 YNFKEQ. The CDR3 nucleotides read TGTGCCAGCAGCCAAGTAGGCTCGGGCAGGGAATACGAGCAGTACTTC. The encoded protein is CASSQVGSGREYEQYF.

The chain uses TRBV7-9 and TRBJ2-7, with 8 bases identical to TRBD1. This CDR3 comprises 14 residues. Germline V gives CDR1 SEHNR, CDR2 FQNEAQ (reference sequence). J lost 5 bases, V lost 8 bases, and 11 bases had no gene match. DNA of the CDR3: TGTGCCAGCTGCGCTACAGGGGGGAACGACGAGCAGTACTTC. It specifies CASCATGGNDEQYF.

The table lists this clone with many counts. J is TRBJ2-1 and V is TRBV14, with D unresolved. Germline V gives CDR1 SGHDN, CDR2 FVKESK. V lost 2 bases to trimming and J lost 12 bases, with 11 bases between them. The CDR3 contains 12 residues. The CDR3 DNA is TGTGCCAGCAGCCAAAGCACGGTGTGGCAGTTCTTC. The encoded protein is CASSQSTVWQFF.

The rearrangement links TRBV6-5 to TRBJ2-7; D might be TRBD1 (6 bases). The germline V gene encodes CDR1 MNHEY and CDR2 SVGAGI. This CDR3 has 15 amino acids. Trimming removed 5 bases from V and 5 bases from J, with 19 bases in between. In DNA form, the CDR3 reads TGTGCCAGCAGTCTCAAACAGGGAAGTATGGACGAGCAGTACTTC. Encoded protein: CASSLKQGSMDEQYF.

The V and J genes are TRBV9 and TRBJ1-2, with D hard to call. The CDR3 is made up of 14 amino acids. Trimming pared 0 bases from V and 8 bases from J, leaving 14 bases between. The V gene's germline CDR1 is SGDLS and CDR2 YYNGEE. For the CDR3, the DNA is TGTGCCAGCAGCGTAGAGGCCAGAGGCGGGGGCTACACCTTC. Protein sequence: CASSVEARGGGYTF.

The V gene is TRBV5-1, the J gene TRBJ2-3, with a weak D call TRBD1 (5 bases). Germline V CDR1 and CDR2: SGHRS, YFSETQ. This CDR3 is 14 amino acids long. V was cut by 0 bases and J by 2 bases, with 7 bases left in between. The CDR3 DNA reads TGCGCCAGCAGCTTGGGACAGATCACAGATACGCAGTATTTT. Amino acids: CASSLGQITDTQYF.

This clone was seen more than once but under ten times. This rearrangement joins TRBV2 to TRBJ1-5; D is unresolved. Germline-derived CDR1 and CDR2 are SNHLY and FYNNEI. This CDR3 has 15 amino acids. The germline V and J ends were trimmed by 3 bases and 3 bases, with 12 bases remaining between them. CDR3 nucleotides: TGTGCCAGCAGTGATATTGGGCTCTTCAATCAGCCCCAGCATTTT. Protein product: CASSDIGLFNQPQHF.

Only a few counts were recorded for this clone. V usage is TRBV7-8 and J usage is TRBJ2-7, with D possibly TRBD2 on 6 matching bases. Per the germline V gene, CDR1 is SGHVS and CDR2 is FQNEAQ. Trimming shortened V by 0 bases and J by 0 bases, and 9 bases separated the two germline ends. There are 15 residues in the CDR3. CDR3 bases: TGTGCCAGCAGCTTAGCGTCGCGGGGCTCCTACGAGCAGTACTTC. It yields the protein CASSLASRGSYEQYF.

This chain joins TRBV2 and TRBJ1-2; 7 nucleotides agree with TRBD1. Germline V lookup: CDR1 SNHLY, CDR2 FYNNEI. The V and J ends lost 6 bases and 5 bases, in that order; junction bases with no gene match: 6. The CDR3 is 13 amino acids. The CDR3 bases are TGTGCCAGCAGGGGGGAGACAGGGTATGGCTACACCTTC. Translation gives CASRGETGYGYTF.

V is TRBV19 and J is TRBJ2-7; 9 positions agree with TRBD2. Unmatched junction bases numbered 4, after V lost 1 base and J lost 3 bases. The germline gives CDR1 LNHDA, CDR2 SQIVND (reference sequence). The CDR3 loop spans 15 amino acids. The CDR3 DNA sequence: TGTGCCAGTAGTATAGCCCTAGCGGGGATCTACGAGCAGTACTTC. It codes for CASSIALAGIYEQYF.

The genes are TRBV20-1 and TRBJ1-1; D is perhaps TRBD1 (5 bases). Trimming removed 6 bases at V and 10 bases at J, with 9 bases between. The CDR3 sequence is 9 residues long. Germline V CDR1 and CDR2: DFQATT, SNEGSKA (reference sequence). This CDR3 reads CSAGRGAFF. In nucleotides, the CDR3 is TGCAGTGCGGGGCGCGGAGCTTTCTTT.

The chain combines TRBV6-5 with TRBJ1-1, with no clear D. V shed 7 bases and J shed 4 bases, with 10 bases lying between them. CDR1 MNHEY and CDR2 SVGAGI come from the germline V gene. The CDR3 consists of 12 residues. The DNA for the CDR3 is TGTGCCAGCACTACCCCCGGCACTGAAGCTTTCTTT. This gives the protein CASTTPGTEAFF.

The V gene is TRBV10-3, the J gene TRBJ1-2; possible D gene TRBD1, 6 bases. The CDR3 runs 13 residues. Trimming shortened V by 5 bases and J by 6 bases, and 13 bases separated the two germline ends. Germline V gene sequence: CDR1 ENHRY, CDR2 SYGVKD. For the CDR3, the DNA is TGTGCCATCAGTCGTACAGGGACAAATGGCTACACCTTC. Protein product: CAISRTGTNGYTF.

CDR3 coding DNA: TGTGCCAGCGCTGAGGGGACAGGGTCTTCACCCCTCCACTTT. As protein: CASAEGTGSSPLHF. This chain uses TRBV5-4 with TRBJ1-6; the match to TRBD1 covers 9 bases. J was trimmed by 9 bases and V by 7 bases; bases with no gene match: 8. This CDR3 is built from 14 residues. Germline loops: CDR1 SGHNT, CDR2 YYREEE (reference sequence).

V and J are TRBV18 and TRBJ1-1; 7 nucleotides align to TRBD1. The CDR3 is made up of 16 amino acids. Germline V gene data show CDR1 as KGHSH and CDR2 as LQKENI. V trimming: 2 bases; J trimming: 4 bases; junction bases outside the gene matches: 10. In DNA, the CDR3 is TGTGCCAGCTCACCAAAGCGCCGGGACAGTGGCACTGAAGCTTTCTTT. It encodes CASSPKRRDSGTEAFF.

The sample holds a few counts of this clone. V usage is TRBV2 and J usage is TRBJ1-2, with TRBD1 identical over 7 bases. Germline CDR1 SNHLY, CDR2 FYNNEI. V lost 2 bases, J lost 5 bases, and 8 bases stayed unmatched. The CDR3 runs to 15 residues. The CDR3 sequence is CASSERQGRSYGYTF. The DNA for the CDR3 is TGTGCCAGCAGTGAAAGACAGGGTCGGTCGTATGGCTACACCTTC.

The gene calls are TRBV6-9 and TRBJ2-1, with 8 bases fitting TRBD2. After removal of 0 bases from V and 3 bases from J, the junction contained 1 base not matched to a gene. The CDR3 consists of 15 residues. Germline CDR1 MNHGY, CDR2 SVAAGI. The CDR3 protein is CASSYSSGGYNEQFF. The CDR3 nucleotides are TGTGCCAGCAGTTATTCGAGCGGGGGCTACAATGAGCAGTTCTTC.

This clone was seen once. This chain links TRBV9 with TRBJ2-1; D is unresolved. Trimming left V 2 bases short and J 8 bases short, with 11 bases between. The CDR3 covers 13 residues. Germline V gene lookup returns CDR1 SGDLS and CDR2 YYNGEE. The CDR3 sequence is CASSVSRRDEQFF. The CDR3 coding sequence is TGTGCCAGCAGCGTCTCCCGTCGCGATGAGCAGTTCTTC. Combining the CDR3 with reference TRBV9 and TRBJ2-1 gives the whole variable domain DSGVTQTPKHLITATGQRVTLRCSPRSGDLSVYWYQQSLDQGLQFLIQYYNGEERAKGNILERFSAQQFPDLHSELNLSSLELGDSALYFCASSVSRRDEQFFGPGTRLTVL.

Points on this clone: It may be a read error: a sequence one base away is much more abundant. The chain couples TRBV6-5 to TRBJ1-1; 9 bases fit TRBD1. Germline loops: CDR1 MNHEY, CDR2 SVGAGI. The CDR3 is 12 amino acids. Trimming took 6 bases from V and 4 from J; bases not matched to a gene: 0. In DNA form, the CDR3 reads TGTGCCAGCAGGACAGGGGGCACTGAAGCTTTCTTT. This codes for CASRTGGTEAFF.

The chain is built from TRBV3-1 (or the pseudogene TRBV3-2) and TRBJ1-1; D gene unclear. Between the trimmed V and J ends, which lost 1 base and 11 bases, there was a span of 14 bases. CDR1 and CDR2 from the germline V gene are LGHDT and YNNKEL (reference sequence). The CDR3 has 13 amino acids. The CDR3 DNA reads TGTGCCAGCAGCCAAGTGTCTGGAAACGGGGCTTTCTTT. Its translation: CASSQVSGNGAFF.